This T cell receptor (beta chain) appears in the sequencing data of a study of post-analysis software for immune sequencing data. Study in general: As for disease course, relapsing-remitting, secondary progressive and progressive-relapsing multiple sclerosis were all included. General observations from the study: Five or six TRBV segments, TRBV5-6, TRBV5-1 and TRBV20-1 among them, were found more frequent in patients than controls.

This CDR3 region has 15 residues. CDR1 is DFQATT and CDR2 is SNEGSKA in the germline V gene (reference sequence). Carried by the TCR beta cDNA libraries were unique molecular identifiers. TCRdb re-called the PCR reads with MiXCR, one entry per CDR3 protein. The data show 750,000 to 950,000 distinct CDR3 sequences, 35% to 55% seen once. This clonotype was seen only a few times. Its cognate antigen is unknown. An end of the junction does not agree with germline; a read error may underlie this. This sequence originates from a girl between 10 and 17 years old with multiple sclerosis. This chain connects TRBV20-1 to TRBJ2-3; D may be TRBD2 (6 bases). The sequenced material came from blood. The CDR3 DNA reads as TGTAGTGCTAGCGTAGGGCCAGCGGGCGCAGATACGCAGTATTTT. Translated: CSASVGPAGADTQYF.